This T cell receptor beta chain was sequenced for a study of graft-versus-host responses after intestinal transplantation. Looking at the study overall: Recipients got multivisceral, liver-intestinal, or isolated intestinal transplants. Every one of the recipients received anti-thymocyte globulin induction and afterwards took tacrolimus and steroids for roughly three years.

Generated by immunoSEQ multiplex PCR, the TCRdb table keeps only in-frame clones and is missing some. This table holds 140,000 or so clones, over 90% found once. Study results and limitations: Ileal or blood samples showed some GvH clones first, and such clones were also found in recipient marrow. Those patients showing graft-donor T cell macrochimerism displayed high graft-versus-host to host-versus-graft clonal ratios in allografts.

V gave up 7 bases and J gave up 0 bases, with 9 bases separating them. The germline V gene encodes CDR1 WSHSY and CDR2 SAAADI. The CDR3 has 14 residues. About this clone: Antigen: not known.

J is TRBJ2-2 and V is TRBV10-2; D uncertain. Sequenced material: unstimulated CD4+ T cells sorted from spleen or lymph node cells, taken before intestinal transplant. The origin of this receptor is a human donor who received an intestinal transplant. CDR3 loop: CASINGANTGELFF. The CDR3 region has the DNA TGCGCCAGCATCAATGGGGCGAACACCGGGGAGCTGTTTTTT.